This passage covers 29 T cell receptor beta chains from one sample sequenced in a study of T cell responses to AZD1222 COVID-19 vaccine. TCRdb keeps only in-frame clones here, not all; method: immunoSEQ multiplex PCR. This sample has about 74,000 clones, with just over 85% found just once. The sequences come from peripheral blood, collected on day 0 of AZD1222 vaccination. These receptors all come from an adult in good health.

This rearrangement joins TRBV15 to TRBJ1-5, with a weak D call TRBD1 (6 bases). CDR1 LNHNV and CDR2 YYDKDF come from the germline V gene (reference sequence). This CDR3 spans 16 amino acids. Trimming took 0 bases from V and 4 from J, leaving 13 bases between them. Written as DNA, the CDR3 is TGTGCCACCAGCAGAGATCCAGGACAGCGAAATCAGCCCCAGCATTTT. Protein product: CATSRDPGQRNQPQHF.

J is TRBJ1-2 and V is TRBV30; D not resolved. Trimming pared 0 bases from V and 2 bases from J, leaving 7 bases between. The germline CDR1 and CDR2 sequences are GTSNPN and SVGIG (reference sequence). The CDR3 has 13 amino acids. The CDR3 loop reads CAWSVGANYGYTF. Here the CDR3 DNA reads TGTGCCTGGAGTGTAGGAGCAAACTATGGCTACACCTTC.

The V and J genes are TRBV6-5 and TRBJ1-5; D remains unclear. The V and J ends lost 0 bases and 5 bases respectively, with 8 bases between them. The CDR3 totals 14 residues. The germline V gene has CDR1 MNHEY and CDR2 SVGAGI. In nucleotides, the CDR3 is TGTGCCAGCAGTTACTCGAGGGTCTATCAGCCCCAGCATTTT. As protein: CASSYSRVYQPQHF.

The CDR3 sequence: CASSSSPGQTYNEQFF. CDR3 bases: TGTGCCAGCAGTTCATCTCCGGGACAGACTTACAATGAGCAGTTCTTC. This sequence joins TRBV2 and TRBJ2-1; 7 positions agree with TRBD1. Germline V CDR1 and CDR2: SNHLY, FYNNEI. The CDR3 totals 16 residues. J was trimmed by 4 bases and V by 5 bases; bases with no gene match: 11.

The V call is TRBV6-5, the J call TRBJ2-3; the match to TRBD1 covers 7 bases. The CDR3 totals 15 residues. Germline trimming cut 7 bases from V and 2 bases from J; bases unmatched to any gene: 9. Germline assignment: CDR1 MNHEY and CDR2 SVGAGI. This chain's CDR3 is CASIHRDSLTDTQYF. In DNA, the CDR3 is TGTGCCAGCATCCACCGGGACAGTCTCACAGATACGCAGTATTTT.

This chain uses TRBV18 with TRBJ1-1, with D unclear. Between the trimmed V and J ends, which lost 3 bases and 3 bases, there was a span of 8 bases. This CDR3 is 13 amino acids long. Germline V CDR1 and CDR2: KGHSH, LQKENI. The CDR3 here is CASSPRRDTEAFF. In DNA, the CDR3 is TGTGCCAGCTCACCGCGGAGGGACACTGAAGCTTTCTTT.

The rearrangement joins TRBV19 to TRBJ1-3; D might be TRBD1 (5 bases). The CDR3 totals 14 residues. The V gene lost 8 bases and the J gene lost 1 base, with 12 bases spanning the gap. CDR1 and CDR2 (germline): LNHDA, SQIVND (reference sequence). CDR3 in amino acids: CASDGGGSGNTIYF. CDR3 sequence (DNA): TGTGCCAGTGACGGGGGGGGATCTGGAAACACCATATATTTT.

CDR3 in DNA: TGTGCCAGCAGTGACACCGGGACAGGGCCTTACAATGAGCAGTTCTTC. It specifies CASSDTGTGPYNEQFF. The rearrangement links TRBV25-1 to TRBJ2-1; TRBD1 matches at 9 bases. The CDR3 totals 16 residues. Germline CDR1 MGHDK, CDR2 SYGVNS. V dropped 3 bases and J dropped 4; count of bases not matched to a gene: 7.

This sequence joins TRBV30 and TRBJ2-7, with D possibly being TRBD1 (5 bases). This CDR3 spans 13 amino acids. V dropped 3 bases and J dropped 7 bases, with 16 bases sitting between them. The germline V gene has CDR1 GTSNPN and CDR2 SVGIG (reference sequence). The CDR3 DNA reads TGTGCCTGGAGAAGACAGAGGCTCGGGGAGCAGTACTTC. It yields the protein CAWRRQRLGEQYF. Drawing the rest from reference TRBV30 and TRBJ2-7, the complete variable domain is SQTIHQWPATLVQPVGSPLSLECTVEGTSNPNLYWYRQAAGRGLQLLFYSVGIGQISSEVPQNLSASRPQDRQFILSSKKLLLSDSGFYLCAWRRQRLGEQYFGPGTRLTVT.

The chain employs TRBV2 and TRBJ1-1; D is perhaps TRBD1 (6 bases). The CDR3 is made up of 12 amino acids. The germline V gene encodes CDR1 SNHLY and CDR2 FYNNEI. The germline V and J ends were trimmed by 9 bases and 7 bases, with 15 bases remaining between them. CDR3 loop: CASLDQDSEAFF. The CDR3 region has the DNA TGTGCCAGTCTAGATCAGGACAGTGAAGCTTTCTTT. The full variable domain, rest sourced from reference TRBV2 and TRBJ1-1, is EPEVTQTPSHQVTQMGQEVILRCVPISNHLYFYWYRQILGQKVEFLVSFYNNEISEKSEIFDDQFSVERPDGSNFTLKIRSTKLEDSAMYFCASLDQDSEAFFGQGTRLTVV.

The rearrangement joins TRBV12-3 or TRBV12-4 to TRBJ1-2; no clear D gene. V lost 1 base and J lost 7, with 7 bases in between. The CDR3 contains 12 residues. The CDR3 nucleotides read TGTGCCAGCAGTTTAGGAGGGCTTGGCTACACCTTC. Translating gives CASSLGGLGYTF.

This clone was observed a handful of times. J is TRBJ1-2 and V is TRBV28; 7 nucleotides agree with TRBD1. In germline, CDR1 is MDHEN, CDR2 SYDVKM. The CDR3 is 14 amino acids. Trimming at V came to 6 bases and at J to 8 bases, leaving 12 bases not matched to a gene. CDR3 sequence (DNA): TGTGCCAGCAGAAACAGGGGAACGACGGGGGGCTACACCTTC. Translation: CASRNRGTTGGYTF.

The V and J genes are TRBV9 and TRBJ1-6; 9 nucleotides agree with TRBD1. The CDR3 extends over 14 amino acids. Unmatched junction bases numbered 4, after V lost 3 bases and J lost 9 bases. Per the germline V gene, CDR1 is SGDLS and CDR2 is YYNGEE. CDR3 sequence reads: CASSAGQGGSPLHF. CDR3 DNA: TGTGCCAGCAGCGCGGGACAGGGAGGTTCACCCCTCCACTTT. The full variable domain, in which reference TRBV9 and TRBJ1-6 provide the parts outside the CDR3, is DSGVTQTPKHLITATGQRVTLRCSPRSGDLSVYWYQQSLDQGLQFLIQYYNGEERAKGNILERFSAQQFPDLHSELNLSSLELGDSALYFCASSAGQGGSPLHFGNGTRLTVT.

The chain carries TRBV5-1 and TRBJ2-7, with TRBD1 matching over 7 bases. This CDR3 has 13 amino acids. The V gene's germline CDR1 is SGHRS and CDR2 YFSETQ. V trimming: 4 bases; J trimming: 3 bases; junction bases outside the gene matches: 4. CDR3 residues: CASSQGQSYEQYF. The CDR3 DNA sequence: TGCGCCAGCAGCCAGGGACAGAGCTACGAGCAGTACTTC.

The chain has TRBV28 and TRBJ2-7; D remains unclear. V lost 2 bases to trimming and J lost 0 bases, with 5 bases between them. Germline lookup yields CDR1 MDHEN and CDR2 SYDVKM. This CDR3 region has 13 residues. CDR3 residues: CASSLRSSYEQYF. CDR3 DNA sequence: TGTGCCAGCAGTTTAAGAAGCTCCTACGAGCAGTACTTC.

V usage is TRBV6-5 and J usage is TRBJ1-1; D remains unclear. The germline V gene encodes CDR1 MNHEY and CDR2 SVGAGI. V gave up 2 bases and J gave up 10 bases, with 17 bases separating them. The CDR3 has 14 amino acids. CDR3 residues: CASSYLRGSAGAFF. The DNA of the CDR3 is TGTGCCAGCAGTTACCTCCGGGGAAGCGCTGGAGCTTTCTTT.

V gene TRBV7-2 combines with J gene TRBJ2-2; D ambiguous. There are 13 residues in the CDR3. Looked up from germline, CDR1 is SGHTA and CDR2 is FQGNSA. Trimming pared 3 bases from V and 6 bases from J, leaving 8 bases between. The CDR3 loop is CASSFFSSGELFF. The CDR3 nucleotides read TGTGCCAGCAGCTTTTTCAGTTCCGGGGAGCTGTTTTTT.

The chain joins TRBV27 to TRBJ1-5, with D unclear. The V gene's germline CDR1 is MNHEY and CDR2 SMNVEV (reference sequence). Trimming stripped 5 bases from V and 4 bases from J, with 6 bases between. CDR3 size: 12 residues. As DNA, the CDR3 is TGTGCCAGCAGTCTCTTAAATCAGCCCCAGCATTTT. It codes for CASSLLNQPQHF.

The chain recombines TRBV28 with TRBJ2-7, with 9 bases lining up with TRBD1. This CDR3 has 14 residues. Unmatched junction bases numbered 8, after V lost 6 bases and J lost 5 bases. The germline V gene has CDR1 MDHEN and CDR2 SYDVKM. The CDR3, as DNA: TGTGCCAGCAGCGCCGGGACAGGGAGGGACGAGCAGTACTTC. Protein: CASSAGTGRDEQYF. Together with reference TRBV28 and TRBJ2-7, the CDR3 gives the full variable domain: DVKVTQSSRYLVKRTGEKVFLECVQDMDHENMFWYRQDPGLGLRLIYFSYDVKMKEKGDIPEGYSVSREKKERFSLILESASTNQTSMYLCASSAGTGRDEQYFGPGTRLTVT.

By share, this clone counts as medium-sized (0.01 to 0.1%). The chain is built from TRBV28 and TRBJ1-2, with D unclear. V lost 6 bases to trimming and J lost 5 bases, with 10 bases between them. This CDR3 has 12 amino acids. CDR1 MDHEN and CDR2 SYDVKM come from the germline V gene. Here the CDR3 DNA reads TGTGCCAGCAGCTCCGTTTTATATGGCTACACCTTC. As protein: CASSSVLYGYTF.

V usage is TRBV19 and J usage is TRBJ2-5; 9 bases line up with TRBD2. The germline gives CDR1 LNHDA, CDR2 SQIVND (reference sequence). The CDR3 consists of 14 residues. Unmatched junction bases numbered 8, after V lost 7 bases and J lost 5 bases. The CDR3 spells CASKSGSGSETQYF. In nucleotides, the CDR3 is TGTGCCAGTAAGTCCGGTAGCGGGAGCGAGACCCAGTACTTC. Complete variable domain (other parts from reference TRBV19 and TRBJ2-5): DGGITQSPKYLFRKEGQNVTLSCEQNLNHDAMYWYRQDPGQGLRLIYYSQIVNDFQKGDIAEGYSVSREKKESFPLTVTSAQKNPTAFYLCASKSGSGSETQYFGPGTRLLVL.

J is TRBJ2-2 and V is TRBV4-3, with D possibly being TRBD2 (6 bases). CDR3 size: 18 residues. Germline V CDR1 and CDR2: LGHNA, YSLEER. Trimming removed 0 bases from V and 0 bases from J, with 14 bases in between. The CDR3 nucleotides read TGCGCCAGCAGCCAAGAGCCACCCGGACTACCGAACACCGGGGAGCTGTTTTTT. Protein sequence: CASSQEPPGLPNTGELFF.

The chain recombines TRBV15 with TRBJ1-6; TRBD1 matches at 9 bases. The CDR3 is 15 residues long. The germline V gene has CDR1 LNHNV and CDR2 YYDKDF (reference sequence). V lost 3 bases, J lost 5 bases, and 2 bases stayed unmatched. The CDR3 DNA follows: TGTGCCACCAGCAGGCGGACAGGGGATAATTCACCCCTCCACTTT. This sequence encodes CATSRRTGDNSPLHF.

The V and J genes are TRBV29-1 and TRBJ1-1; D unclear. CDR3 length: 13 amino acids. V was clipped by 6 bases and J by 1 base, with 12 bases between them. The germline V gene encodes CDR1 SQVTM and CDR2 ANQGSEA. The CDR3 spells CSVSVRGNTEAFF. For the CDR3, the DNA is TGCAGCGTCTCTGTCAGAGGGAACACTGAAGCTTTCTTT.

This chain joins TRBV5-5 and TRBJ2-1, with 13 nucleotides matching TRBD2. Germline CDR1 SGHKS, CDR2 YYEKEE (reference sequence). The J segment lost 0 bases and the V segment lost 4 bases, leaving 1 base of the junction unmatched. The CDR3 has 16 amino acids. CDR3 nucleotide sequence: TGTGCCAGCAGCGGGACTAGCGGGGACTCCTACAATGAGCAGTTCTTC. Protein product: CASSGTSGDSYNEQFF.

CDR3 region: CASSLRTGESYEQYF. CDR3 DNA sequence: TGTGCCAGCAGTTTAAGGACAGGGGAATCCTACGAGCAGTACTTC. The chain joins TRBV27 to TRBJ2-7, with TRBD1 matching 9 bases. This CDR3 has 15 amino acids. Losses at the gene ends were 2 bases for V and 1 base for J; bases not matched to a gene: 3. Germline V CDR1 and CDR2: MNHEY, SMNVEV (reference sequence).

The rearrangement uses TRBV11-1 and TRBJ2-1, with D possibly TRBD2 on 5 matching bases. This CDR3 region has 14 residues. V lost 1 base and J lost 7, with 11 bases in between. Germline-derived CDR1 and CDR2 are SGHAT and FQDESV (reference sequence). CDR3 protein: CASSLGARGNEQFF. CDR3 DNA sequence: TGTGCCAGCAGCTTAGGGGCTAGAGGGAATGAGCAGTTCTTC.

V and J are TRBV3-1 (or the pseudogene TRBV3-2) and TRBJ2-3; TRBD2 aligns across 8 bases. Germline CDR1 LGHDT, CDR2 YNNKEL (reference sequence). V was pared by 4 bases and J by 0 bases, with 6 bases of the junction left unmatched. The CDR3 runs to 16 residues. CDR3 sequence reads: CASSPLAGSSTDTQYF. The CDR3 nucleotides are TGTGCCAGCAGCCCGTTAGCGGGATCAAGCACAGATACGCAGTATTTT.

The chain uses TRBV7-8 and TRBJ2-7, with 10 bases fitting TRBD2. The junction had 6 bases not matched to a gene; V was cut back by 5 bases and J by 2 bases. Germline-derived CDR1 and CDR2 are SGHVS and FQNEAQ. This CDR3 contains 15 residues. The CDR3 loop reads CASSGRTSGTYEQYF. The CDR3 region has the DNA TGTGCCAGCAGCGGGAGGACTAGCGGTACCTACGAGCAGTACTTC.